This T cell receptor beta chain was sequenced during a study of control samples from healthy donors and cancer patients. Germline assignment: CDR1 DFQATT and CDR2 SNEGSKA (reference sequence). The CDR3 is 11 residues long. Trimming cost V 6 bases and J 7 bases, with 9 bases left between them. Data came from immunoSEQ multiplex PCR; TCRdb stores just in-frame clones and leaves some out. The sample yields approximately 70,000 clones, roughly 86% seen once. This TCR derives from a man aged 55 to 70 with lung cancer. V usage is TRBV20-1 and J usage is TRBJ2-2; no firm D call. The sequenced sample consisted of PBMCs. DNA for the CDR3: TGCAGTGCGTCGGGTGGCGGGGAGCTGTTTTTT. Protein sequence: CSASGGGELFF.